Listed below are T cell receptor beta chains from one sample, sequenced in a study of CD8+ T cells in alopecia areata. This table comes from immunoSEQ multiplex PCR, and its TCRdb copy is limited to in-frame clones, with some not included. The profile covers about 100,000 clones, with around 60% appearing a single time and roughly 17% taken by the ten largest. Sequencing used CD8+ T cells sorted from blood, obtained at week 56, from a patient treated with tofacitinib. The receptors here all came from a human donor with alopecia areata. CDR3s leave out the opening cysteine and the closing phenylalanine or tryptophan.

V: TRBV10-2
length: 11
J: TRBJ2-5
CDR3: ASSGGLQETQY

V: TRBV14
length: 13
J: TRBJ2-1
CDR3: ASSLMGREYNEQF

V: TRBV27
length: 12
J: TRBJ2-1
CDR3: ASTLGSTYNEQF

V: TRBV12-5
length: 10
J: TRBJ2-4
CDR3: ASGFARTVSN

V: TRBV2
length: 11
J: TRBJ2-7
CDR3: ASRGRPLYEQY

V: TRBV19
length: 10
J: TRBJ2-2
CDR3: ASSMNTGELF

V: TRBV27
length: 12
J: TRBJ2-7
CDR3: ASSPRGFLDEQY

V: TRBV27
length: 11
J: TRBJ1-2
CDR3: ASSKGLNYGYT

V: TRBV5-6
length: 10
J: TRBJ1-5
CDR3: ASSLQGQPQH

V: TRBV6-1
length: 12
J: TRBJ1-2
CDR3: ASSEDSSFYGYT

V: TRBV6-5
length: 12
J: TRBJ2-7
CDR3: ASSSSDTSYEQY

V: TRBV2
length: 14
J: TRBJ2-3
CDR3: ASSEVTSGLTDTQY

V: TRBV5-1
length: 12
J: TRBJ1-4
CDR3: ASSSTETNEKLF

V: TRBV7-9
length: 11
J: TRBJ2-7
CDR3: ASSQDRTYEQY

V: TRBV13
length: 10
J: TRBJ2-3
CDR3: ASSSVSDTQY

V: TRBV11-2
length: 13
J: TRBJ2-1
CDR3: ASSSSPGRIAEQF

V: TRBV29-1
length: 12
J: TRBJ2-3
CDR3: SGMTGEKADTQY

V: TRBV4-1
length: 12
J: TRBJ2-4
CDR3: ASSLKIAKNIQY

V: TRBV13
length: 13
J: TRBJ2-7
CDR3: ASSRAAGNHYEQY

V: TRBV25-1
length: 12
J: TRBJ2-7
CDR3: ASSGSSRVREQY

V: TRBV12-5
length: 14
J: TRBJ2-5
CDR3: ASGLASGGAEETQY

V: TRBV19
length: 10
J: TRBJ2-2
CDR3: AYGGDTGELF

V: TRBV4-2
length: 14
J: TRBJ2-7
CDR3: ASSQEMGEGGSEQY

V: TRBV7-6
length: 13
J: TRBJ1-1
CDR3: ASSLGQGGVTEAF

V: TRBV10-3
length: 13
J: TRBJ2-5
CDR3: AISDTSGAQETQY

V: TRBV9
length: 14
J: TRBJ2-7
CDR3: ASSGQGSGGNYEQY

V: TRBV9
length: 11
J: TRBJ1-1
CDR3: ASSGGRNTEAF

V: TRBV6-6
length: 12
J: TRBJ2-7
CDR3: ASSYGGRPYEQY

V: TRBV11-3
length: 13
J: TRBJ2-2
CDR3: ASSSDRAGTGELF

V: TRBV28
length: 13
J: TRBJ2-1
CDR3: ASSPTASYYNEQF

V: TRBV4-2
length: 15
J: TRBJ1-3
CDR3: ASSQSPTGGMGNTIY

V: TRBV11-2
length: 13
J: TRBJ1-6
CDR3: ASSLSGGLIAPLH

V: TRBV5-1
length: 12
J: TRBJ2-1
CDR3: ASSLGQGAHEQF

V: TRBV5-6
length: 14
J: TRBJ2-1
CDR3: ASSVTGETKGNEQF

V: TRBV11-2
length: 12
J: TRBJ1-1
CDR3: ASSLVRGSTEAF

V: TRBV7-9
length: 14
J: TRBJ1-2
CDR3: ASSHSSRDTIYGYT

V: TRBV7-6
length: 11
J: TRBJ2-7
CDR3: ASSLAANHEQY

V: TRBV2
length: 12
J: TRBJ1-1
CDR3: ASSGSDRGIEAF

V: TRBV2
length: 12
J: TRBJ1-1
CDR3: ASSEGTLNTEAF

V: TRBV13
length: 11
J: TRBJ2-7
CDR3: ASSVGQLYEQY

V: TRBV2
length: 12
J: TRBJ1-2
CDR3: ASSGLDMNYGYT

V: TRBV19
length: 11
J: TRBJ2-5
CDR3: ATGPDRGETQY

V: TRBV6-5
length: 12
J: TRBJ2-5
CDR3: ASSGRTHQETQY

V: TRBV27
length: 12
J: TRBJ1-1
CDR3: ASSLLRGGTEAF

V: TRBV7-9
length: 13
J: TRBJ2-7
CDR3: ASSSTQGRGYEQY

V: TRBV2
length: 10
J: TRBJ1-1
CDR3: ASRTGTVEAF

V: TRBV9
length: 11
J: TRBJ1-1
CDR3: ASSVGGNPEAF

V: TRBV7-2
length: 10
J: TRBJ2-7
CDR3: ASSGTVYEQY

V: TRBV29-1
length: 13
J: TRBJ1-2
CDR3: SVEGTGGAGYGYT

V: TRBV6-1
length: 13
J: TRBJ2-5
CDR3: ASSDWTGYGETQY

V: TRBV10-3
length: 11
J: TRBJ1-1
CDR3: AISENRGTEAF

V: TRBV10-2
length: 15
J: TRBJ2-4
CDR3: ASSESTIYRGKNIQY

V: TRBV2
length: 12
J: TRBJ1-6
CDR3: ASSVGDGNSPLH

V: TRBV10-3
length: 11
J: TRBJ1-2
CDR3: AISDSTLDGYT

V: TRBV9
length: 16
J: TRBJ2-6
CDR3: ASSGERTILSGANVLT